This T cell receptor beta chain was captured by sequencing in a study of cytomegalovirus exposure and HLA in healthy donors. Study-wide points: There were 150 or so TCR beta chains listed as cytomegalovirus-associated.

Researchers ran the PCR with 60 Vbeta and 13 Jbeta primers. Method: immunoSEQ multiplex PCR; TCRdb's copy keeps in-frame clones and lacks some. The sample shows approximately 130,000 clones, roughly three fifths of them seen only once. Germline CDR1 GTSNPN, CDR2 SVGIG (reference sequence). V gave up 5 bases and J gave up 0 bases; unmatched junction bases: 4. CDR3 length equals 14 residues. Of note for this clone: Its antigen is unidentified.

This chain connects TRBV30 to TRBJ2-5; 9 nucleotides align to TRBD1. The source is a woman aged 35 to 49 in good health and CMV-seronegative. Sequencing used PBMCs. CDR3 loop: CAWDGDRDQETQYF. The CDR3 nucleotides are TGTGCCTGGGACGGGGACAGGGACCAAGAGACCCAGTACTTC.